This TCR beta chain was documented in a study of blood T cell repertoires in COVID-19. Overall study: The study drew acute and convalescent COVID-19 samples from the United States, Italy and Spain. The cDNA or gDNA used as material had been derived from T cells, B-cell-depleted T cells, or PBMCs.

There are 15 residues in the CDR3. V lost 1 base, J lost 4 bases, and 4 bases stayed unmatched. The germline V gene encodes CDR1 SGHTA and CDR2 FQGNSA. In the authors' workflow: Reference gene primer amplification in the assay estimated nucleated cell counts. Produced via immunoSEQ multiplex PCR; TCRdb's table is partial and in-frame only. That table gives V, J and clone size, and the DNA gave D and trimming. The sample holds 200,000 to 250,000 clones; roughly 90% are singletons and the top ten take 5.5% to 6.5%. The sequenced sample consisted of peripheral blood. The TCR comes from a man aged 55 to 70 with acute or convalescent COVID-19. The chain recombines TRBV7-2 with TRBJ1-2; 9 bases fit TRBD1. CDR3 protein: CASSLGGTGTYGYTF. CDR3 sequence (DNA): TGTGCCAGCAGCTTAGGAGGGACAGGGACCTATGGCTACACCTTC. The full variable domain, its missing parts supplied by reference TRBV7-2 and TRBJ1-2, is GAGVSQSPSNKVTEKGKDVELRCDPISGHTALYWYRQSLGQGLEFLIYFQGNSAPDKSGLPSDRFSAERTGGSVSTLTIQRTQQEDSAVYLCASSLGGTGTYGYTFGSGTRLTVV.